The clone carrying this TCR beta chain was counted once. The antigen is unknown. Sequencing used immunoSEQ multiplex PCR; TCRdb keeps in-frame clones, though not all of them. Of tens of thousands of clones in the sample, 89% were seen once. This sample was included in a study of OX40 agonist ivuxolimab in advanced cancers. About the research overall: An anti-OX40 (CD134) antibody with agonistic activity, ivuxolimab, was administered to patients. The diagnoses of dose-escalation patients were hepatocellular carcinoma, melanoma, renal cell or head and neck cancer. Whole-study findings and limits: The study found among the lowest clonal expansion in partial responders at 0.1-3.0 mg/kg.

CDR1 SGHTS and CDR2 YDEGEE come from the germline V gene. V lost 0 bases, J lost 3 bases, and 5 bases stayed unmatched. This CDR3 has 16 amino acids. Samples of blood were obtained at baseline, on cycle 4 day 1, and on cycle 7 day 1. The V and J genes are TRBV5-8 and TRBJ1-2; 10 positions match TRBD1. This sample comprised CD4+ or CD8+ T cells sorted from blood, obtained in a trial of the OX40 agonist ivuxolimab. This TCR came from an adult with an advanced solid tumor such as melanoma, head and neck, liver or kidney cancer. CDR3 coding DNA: TGTGCCAGCAGCTTGGACCGGGACAGGGGTTACTATGGCTACACCTTC. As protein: CASSLDRDRGYYGYTF.